This is a list of T cell receptor beta chains from one sample in a study of Graves' ophthalmopathy and Graves' hyperthyroidism. TCRdb analysed the multiplex PCR reads with MiXCR anew, one entry per CDR3 protein. The table has 220,000 or so distinct CDR3 sequences, roughly 21% seen once. Sequenced: peripheral blood. All receptors derive from a woman between 50 and 59 years old with Graves' ophthalmopathy. Each CDR3 is given with its conserved first and last residue. Each record gives: clone size, J gene, D gene, V gene, CDR3 protein, CDR3 DNA. D genes are given only for firm matches. The size of a clone is reported for some rows only, either as once, few or many, or as a class for expanded clones.

size: many
J: TRBJ2-3
D: TRBD1
V: TRBV6-1
CDR3: CASSPQGAGDTQYF
DNA: TGTGCCAGCAGTCCACAGGGGGCCGGGGATACGCAGTATTTT

size: many
J: TRBJ2-2
D: NA
V: TRBV11-1
CDR3: CASSLRATGELFF
DNA: TGTGCCAGCAGCTTAAGGGCCACCGGGGAGCTGTTTTTT

size: many
J: TRBJ1-2
D: TRBD1
V: TRBV12-3/TRBV12-4
CDR3: CASSLGTGVVRYTF
DNA: TGTGCCAGCAGTTTAGGGACAGGGGTGGTTCGCTACACCTTC

size: many
J: TRBJ2-7
D: TRBD1
V: TRBV28
CDR3: CASSDGQVGTYEQYF
DNA: TGTGCCAGCAGTGATGGACAGGTAGGGACCTACGAGCAGTACTTC

size: many
J: TRBJ1-5
D: NA
V: TRBV12-3/TRBV12-4
CDR3: CASSLNRSGPQHF
DNA: TGTGCCAGCAGTTTGAACAGGTCTGGGCCCCAGCATTTT

size: NA
J: TRBJ1-5
D: NA
V: TRBV12-3/TRBV12-4
CDR3: CASSFGIGNQPQHF
DNA: TGTGCCAGCAGTTTCGGAATTGGTAATCAGCCCCAGCATTTT

size: NA
J: TRBJ2-3
D: NA
V: TRBV5-1
CDR3: CASSLVAPDTQYF
DNA: TGCGCCAGCAGCTTGGTAGCCCCAGATACGCAGTATTTT

size: many
J: TRBJ2-7
D: NA
V: TRBV5-1
CDR3: CASNDGAYEQYF
DNA: TGCGCCAGCAACGACGGAGCCTACGAGCAGTACTTC

size: many
J: TRBJ2-7
D: NA
V: TRBV28
CDR3: CASSFASTYEQYF
DNA: TGTGCCAGCAGTTTCGCGTCTACCTACGAGCAGTACTTC

size: many
J: TRBJ2-7
D: NA
V: TRBV6-1
CDR3: CASSEVGSYEQYF
DNA: TGTGCCAGCAGTGAAGTCGGCAGCTACGAGCAGTACTTC

size: many
J: TRBJ2-1
D: TRBD2
V: TRBV9
CDR3: CASSVGLAGGFRFF
DNA: TGTGCCAGCAGCGTAGGGCTAGCGGGAGGGTTTCGGTTCTTC

size: many
J: TRBJ1-5
D: NA
V: TRBV6-2/TRBV6-3
CDR3: CASSTGLGNQPQHF
DNA: TGTGCCAGCAGCACGGGGTTGGGCAATCAGCCCCAGCATTTT

size: NA
J: TRBJ1-1
D: NA
V: TRBV20-1
CDR3: CSARVGTVNTEAFF
DNA: TGCAGTGCTAGAGTGGGGACGGTGAACACTGAAGCTTTCTTT

size: once
J: TRBJ1-5
D: NA
V: TRBV7-9
CDR3: CASSLAGRRGPQHF
DNA: TGTGCCAGCAGCTTAGCGGGCCGACGGGGGCCCCAGCATTTT

size: many
J: TRBJ1-1
D: TRBD1
V: TRBV5-1
CDR3: CASSSDRVNTEAFF
DNA: TGCGCCAGCAGCTCGGACAGGGTGAACACTGAAGCTTTCTTT

size: NA
J: TRBJ2-5
D: TRBD1
V: TRBV7-2
CDR3: CASSLGDRGETQYF
DNA: TGTGCCAGCAGCTTAGGGGACAGAGGGGAGACCCAGTACTTC

size: few
J: TRBJ2-7
D: TRBD1
V: TRBV11-1
CDR3: CASSLGQGSMSYEQYF
DNA: TGTGCCAGCAGCTTAGGACAGGGATCAATGTCCTACGAGCAGTACTTC

size: few
J: TRBJ1-3
D: NA
V: TRBV30
CDR3: CAWTPGNTIYF
DNA: TGTGCCTGGACTCCTGGAAACACCATATATTTT

size: NA
J: TRBJ1-1
D: NA
V: TRBV7-9
CDR3: CASSLQSTEAFF
DNA: TGTGCCAGCAGCTTGCAGTCCACTGAAGCTTTCTTT

size: many
J: TRBJ1-2
D: TRBD1
V: TRBV19
CDR3: CASSTPGQHYGYTF
DNA: TGTGCCAGTAGTACTCCGGGACAGCACTATGGCTACACCTTC

size: many
J: TRBJ2-5
D: TRBD2
V: TRBV12-3/TRBV12-4
CDR3: CAGSPGGGQETQYF
DNA: TGTGCCGGCAGTCCCGGGGGGGGCCAAGAGACCCAGTACTTC

size: many
J: TRBJ1-1
D: NA
V: TRBV6-1
CDR3: CASSEKGSTTEAFF
DNA: TGTGCCAGCAGTGAAAAGGGCAGTACCACTGAAGCTTTCTTT

size: NA
J: TRBJ2-7
D: TRBD1
V: TRBV12-3/TRBV12-4
CDR3: CASSSTGEEQYF
DNA: TGTGCCAGCAGCTCAACAGGGGAGGAGCAGTACTTC

size: many
J: TRBJ1-5
D: NA
V: TRBV20-1
CDR3: CSARDMRGNQPQHF
DNA: TGCAGTGCTAGAGATATGAGGGGCAATCAGCCCCAGCATTTT

size: NA
J: TRBJ2-5
D: TRBD2
V: TRBV12-3/TRBV12-4
CDR3: CASSLLAEETQYF
DNA: TGTGCCAGCAGTTTACTAGCGGAAGAGACCCAGTACTTC

size: many
J: TRBJ2-1
D: TRBD2
V: TRBV5-4
CDR3: CASSFVAGDHNEQFF
DNA: TGTGCCAGCAGCTTTGTTGCGGGAGATCACAATGAGCAGTTCTTC

size: many
J: TRBJ2-5
D: NA
V: TRBV10-3
CDR3: CATRGGRGETQYF
DNA: TGTGCCACCAGGGGTGGCAGGGGAGAGACCCAGTACTTC

size: few
J: TRBJ1-1
D: NA
V: TRBV12-3/TRBV12-4
CDR3: CASSPQGLINTEAFF
DNA: TGTGCCAGCAGCCCTCAGGGTTTGATCAACACTGAAGCTTTCTTT

size: many
J: TRBJ2-4
D: NA
V: TRBV6-5
CDR3: CASSLRRGLAKNIQYF
DNA: TGTGCCAGCAGTCTCCGGCGGGGTTTAGCCAAAAACATTCAGTACTTC

size: NA
J: TRBJ1-1
D: NA
V: TRBV2
CDR3: CAWKGWTGAFF
DNA: TGTGCCTGGAAGGGGTGGACCGGAGCTTTCTTT

size: many
J: TRBJ2-2
D: NA
V: TRBV10-3
CDR3: CATQWRPVGTGELFF
DNA: TGTGCCACTCAGTGGAGGCCGGTGGGCACCGGGGAGCTGTTTTTT

size: many
J: TRBJ2-3
D: TRBD2
V: TRBV12-3/TRBV12-4
CDR3: CASSLAPPLLAGGSPDTQYF
DNA: TGTGCCAGCAGTTTAGCGCCACCGTTACTAGCGGGAGGGAGCCCAGATACGCAGTATTTT

size: NA
J: TRBJ1-5
D: NA
V: TRBV19
CDR3: CASSRSIGQPQHF
DNA: TGTGCCAGTAGTAGATCTATAGGTCAGCCCCAGCATTTT

size: many
J: TRBJ2-7
D: NA
V: TRBV15
CDR3: CATSQLPTRSDEQYF
DNA: TGTGCCACCAGCCAACTCCCTACTAGGTCGGACGAGCAGTACTTC

size: many
J: TRBJ1-5
D: NA
V: TRBV25-1
CDR3: CASSAAGQPQHF
DNA: TGTGCCAGCTCCGCCGCAGGTCAGCCCCAGCATTTT

size: once
J: TRBJ2-7
D: TRBD2
V: TRBV5-1
CDR3: CASSFSGGSHYEQYF
DNA: TGCGCCAGCAGCTTTTCGGGCGGGAGCCATTACGAGCAGTACTTC

size: many
J: TRBJ1-2
D: NA
V: TRBV15
CDR3: CATSREGGRDGYTF
DNA: TGTGCCACCAGCAGAGAAGGGGGGAGGGACGGCTACACCTTC

size: once
J: TRBJ1-1
D: NA
V: TRBV4-1
CDR3: CASSQDGAYTEAFF
DNA: TGCGCCAGCAGCCAAGATGGCGCATACACTGAAGCTTTCTTT

size: many
J: TRBJ1-5
D: NA
V: TRBV6-2/TRBV6-3
CDR3: CASSDPQGIGNQPQHF
DNA: TGTGCCAGCAGTGACCCTCAGGGGATAGGCAATCAGCCCCAGCATTTT

size: few
J: TRBJ2-7
D: NA
V: TRBV6-1
CDR3: CASIRTTGAGPYEQYF
DNA: TGTGCCAGCATCCGGACAACCGGCGCGGGGCCCTACGAGCAGTACTTC

size: NA
J: TRBJ2-7
D: TRBD2
V: TRBV6-2/TRBV6-3
CDR3: CASTGLAGHETYEQYF
DNA: TGTGCCAGCACCGGACTAGCGGGACACGAAACCTACGAGCAGTACTTC

size: NA
J: TRBJ2-6
D: TRBD1
V: TRBV12-3/TRBV12-4
CDR3: CASRSTGTGPPGANVLTF
DNA: TGTGCCAGCAGGTCCACCGGGACAGGGCCTCCTGGGGCCAACGTCCTGACTTTC

size: many
J: TRBJ2-7
D: TRBD2
V: TRBV12-3/TRBV12-4
CDR3: CASSLGLASGQYF
DNA: TGTGCCAGCAGTTTGGGACTAGCGTCTGGGCAGTACTTC

size: many
J: TRBJ1-1
D: NA
V: TRBV9
CDR3: CASSVGRGRAFF
DNA: TGTGCCAGCAGCGTAGGGCGGGGTCGAGCTTTCTTT

size: many
J: TRBJ2-5
D: TRBD2
V: TRBV29-1
CDR3: CSVEDIPKLAGRYVETQYF
DNA: TGCAGCGTTGAAGATATCCCCAAACTAGCGGGCCGGTACGTGGAGACCCAGTACTTC

size: many
J: TRBJ2-7
D: NA
V: TRBV10-3
CDR3: CAISDSGSYEQYF
DNA: TGTGCCATCAGTGATTCCGGATCCTACGAGCAGTACTTC

size: many
J: TRBJ2-5
D: NA
V: TRBV20-1
CDR3: CSAPKGTQYF
DNA: TGCAGTGCCCCCAAGGGGACCCAGTACTTC

size: many
J: TRBJ2-7
D: NA
V: TRBV15
CDR3: CATSREDWGTTYEQYF
DNA: TGTGCCACCAGCAGAGAGGATTGGGGGACCACCTACGAGCAGTACTTC

size: many
J: TRBJ2-3
D: NA
V: TRBV6-1
CDR3: CASSEAGPFTDTQYF
DNA: TGTGCCAGCAGTGAAGCGGGGCCTTTCACAGATACGCAGTATTTT

size: NA
J: TRBJ2-7
D: NA
V: TRBV27
CDR3: CASSLRGVTGYEQYF
DNA: TGTGCCAGCAGTTTAAGAGGGGTCACTGGCTACGAGCAGTACTTC

size: NA
J: TRBJ1-2
D: TRBD1
V: TRBV5-1
CDR3: CASSVDRVREGYTF
DNA: TGCGCCAGCAGCGTAGACAGGGTCCGAGAAGGCTACACCTTC

size: many
J: TRBJ2-7
D: NA
V: TRBV6-4
CDR3: CASSDPTLETYEQYF
DNA: TGTGCCAGCAGTGACCCGACACTAGAGACCTACGAGCAGTACTTC

size: NA
J: TRBJ1-2
D: TRBD1
V: TRBV6-2/TRBV6-3
CDR3: CATGQGAGGYTF
DNA: TGTGCCACCGGACAGGGGGCAGGTGGCTACACCTTC

size: NA
J: TRBJ1-1
D: TRBD1
V: TRBV10-3
CDR3: CATQRGQGRPANTEAFF
DNA: TGTGCCACTCAACGCGGACAGGGGCGTCCCGCGAACACTGAAGCTTTCTTT

size: many
J: TRBJ1-5
D: NA
V: TRBV2
CDR3: CASSGRRAQPQHF
DNA: TGTGCCAGCAGTGGGCGACGGGCTCAGCCCCAGCATTTT

size: many
J: TRBJ1-1
D: NA
V: TRBV28
CDR3: CASSLSGREAFF
DNA: TGTGCCAGCAGTTTAAGCGGTAGGGAAGCTTTCTTT

size: many
J: TRBJ2-7
D: TRBD2
V: TRBV20-1
CDR3: CSAMTSGRANEQYF
DNA: TGCAGTGCGATGACTAGCGGGAGGGCTAACGAGCAGTACTTC

size: many
J: TRBJ2-7
D: NA
V: TRBV4-2
CDR3: CASSQDRDYYEQYF
DNA: TGTGCCAGCAGCCAGGATAGGGATTACTACGAGCAGTACTTC

size: NA
J: TRBJ2-7
D: NA
V: TRBV29-1
CDR3: CSAQTSDSYEQYF
DNA: TGCAGCGCCCAAACAAGCGACTCCTACGAGCAGTACTTC

size: NA
J: TRBJ1-5
D: TRBD1
V: TRBV20-1
CDR3: CSAPQGYYSNQPQHF
DNA: TGCAGTGCCCCACAGGGGTATTATAGCAATCAGCCCCAGCATTTT